These T cell receptor beta chains were read from a single sample in a study of CD8 T cells in Susac syndrome. TCRdb ran MiXCR on the immunoSEQ multiplex PCR reads and lists one entry per CDR3 protein. The sample has approximately 120,000 distinct CDR3 sequences; 90% to 95% are singletons. Sequencing was carried out using CD8+ T cells from PBMCs. The source of these receptors is a human donor with Susac syndrome. Both conserved end residues are part of each CDR3. D genes are given only for firm matches. Clone sizes are given selectively: once, few, many, or a class where the clone is expanded.

clone size,V gene,J gene,D gene,CDR3 DNA,CDR3 protein
few,TRBV5-1,TRBJ2-7,TRBD1,TGCGCCAGCAGCTTGGGACAGGGGAGCGTCTACGAGCAGTACTTC,CASSLGQGSVYEQYF
once,TRBV25-1,TRBJ1-6,TRBD1,TGTGCCAGCAGTGCCCAGGGACAGGCCTATAATTCACCCCTCCACTTT,CASSAQGQAYNSPLHF
-,TRBV4-1,TRBJ2-1,-,TGCGCCAGCAGCCAGTTTAGCAATGAGCAGTTCTTC,CASSQFSNEQFF
-,TRBV7-9,TRBJ2-7,-,TGTGCCAGCAGCTTTGACGGGGCCACCTACGAGCAGTACTTC,CASSFDGATYEQYF
-,TRBV15,TRBJ2-1,-,TGTGCCACCAGCAGGGGAGCCGAGTACGGTGAGCAGTTCTTC,CATSRGAEYGEQFF
-,TRBV18,TRBJ2-7,-,TGTGCCAGCTCACCACGCACCACCCCGACCTACGAGCAGTACTTC,CASSPRTTPTYEQYF
-,TRBV29-1,TRBJ2-3,TRBD2,TGCAGCGTTTGGCTAGCGGAAGACCAAGATACGCAGTATTTT,CSVWLAEDQDTQYF
-,TRBV30,TRBJ1-1,-,TGTGCCTGGGTCCCTGCCGGGACTGGGAACACTGAAGCTTTCTTT,CAWVPAGTGNTEAFF
-,TRBV20-1,TRBJ1-1,-,TGCAGTGCTAGGGTGGAGTCTATGAACACTGAAGCTTTCTTT,CSARVESMNTEAFF
once,TRBV20-1,TRBJ1-4,-,TGCAGTGCTAGAGATCCAGGTGCAACTAATGAAAAACTGTTTTTT,CSARDPGATNEKLFF
-,TRBV30,TRBJ2-6,-,TGTGCCTGGAGTGATGGGTCCGGGGCCAACGTCCTGACTTTC,CAWSDGSGANVLTF
-,TRBV2,TRBJ2-5,TRBD1,TGTGCCACATTAGGACAGGGAGCGTGGGAGACCCAGTACTTC,CATLGQGAWETQYF
-,TRBV25-1,TRBJ2-7,-,TGTGCCAGCGGGCGGACAGACTCCTACGAGCAGTACTTC,CASGRTDSYEQYF
-,TRBV12-3/TRBV12-4,TRBJ1-5,-,TGTGCCAGCAGTCCTGCTTGGGTAGGTCAGCCCCAGCATTTT,CASSPAWVGQPQHF
-,TRBV9,TRBJ2-7,TRBD1,TGTGCCAGCAGCGATGACAACGGGACAGGGGGCTACGAGCAGTACTTC,CASSDDNGTGGYEQYF
-,TRBV7-9,TRBJ1-2,-,TGTGCCAGCAGCTCCATACAGGGTTTGGATGGCTACACCTTC,CASSSIQGLDGYTF
once,TRBV28,TRBJ2-4,TRBD1,TGTGCCAGCAATCAAGGGACAGGGGAACTAGCCAAAAACATTCAGTACTTC,CASNQGTGELAKNIQYF
-,TRBV30,TRBJ2-7,-,TGTGCCTGGGGGGGGGCCAACAGGTACTTC,CAWGGANRYF
-,TRBV11-3,TRBJ2-1,TRBD2,TGTGCCAGCAGCCCCTTGGGACTAGCGGGGGAGGGTGAGCAGTTCTTC,CASSPLGLAGEGEQFF
once,TRBV19,TRBJ1-5,-,TGTGCCAGTAGCATTCCCTCTACTCAGCCCCAGCATTTT,CASSIPSTQPQHF
-,TRBV20-1,TRBJ2-2,-,TGCAGTGCCAACCCCTTGGGGAACACCGGGGAGCTGTTTTTT,CSANPLGNTGELFF
-,TRBV4-2,TRBJ1-2,TRBD1,TGTGCCAGCAGCCAAGTACGGCAGGGGGCAATCTATGGCTACACCTTC,CASSQVRQGAIYGYTF
-,TRBV3-1,TRBJ2-5,-,TGTGCCAGCAGCCAAACCTGGGGAGCGCAAGAGACCCAGTACTTC,CASSQTWGAQETQYF
-,TRBV6-4,TRBJ2-1,TRBD2,TGTGCCAGCAGTGAGACTAGCGGGATGAATGAGCAGTTCTTC,CASSETSGMNEQFF
once,TRBV10-3,TRBJ2-3,-,TGTGCCACTAAGTTCGACGACAGCACAGATACGCAGTATTTT,CATKFDDSTDTQYF
-,TRBV12-3/TRBV12-4,TRBJ1-2,-,TGTGCCAGCAGTCCCGGCTTGGCTAACTATGGCTACACCTTC,CASSPGLANYGYTF
-,TRBV18,TRBJ1-2,-,TGTGCCAGCTCACCAGCCGCATTGGGACGGGCCTACTATGGCTACACCTTC,CASSPAALGRAYYGYTF
-,TRBV6-2/TRBV6-3,TRBJ2-7,-,TGTGCCAGCAGTTATGGGACGGAGTCCTACGAGCAGTACTTC,CASSYGTESYEQYF